One and the same sample provided the 4 T cell receptor beta chains below, sequenced in a study of Ad26.COV2.S vaccination and SARS-CoV-2 variants. Assay used: immunoSEQ multiplex PCR; TCRdb lists only in-frame clones, some missing. Among under 150,000 clones listed, 80% to 90% were seen once. The sample was peripheral blood, taken after recovery from COVID-19. The receptor source for this set is a human donor who had recovered from COVID-19.

The gene calls are TRBV5-1 and TRBJ1-1; D unresolved. V was clipped by 0 bases and J by 7 bases, with 10 bases between them. The CDR3 contains 13 residues. Germline V gives CDR1 SGHRS, CDR2 YFSETQ. CDR3 amino acids: CASSLDLTFEAFF. The CDR3 nucleotides read TGCGCCAGCAGCTTGGATTTGACGTTTGAAGCTTTCTTT.

The chain is built from TRBV6-5 and TRBJ1-1; D remains unclear. The germline V gene encodes CDR1 MNHEY and CDR2 SVGAGI. The V end lost 2 bases, the J end lost 5 bases, and 12 bases lay between the germline ends. The CDR3 runs to 14 residues. CDR3 bases: TGTGCCAGCAGTTACACCGTATGGGGAACTGAAGCTTTCTTT. Encoded protein: CASSYTVWGTEAFF.

This chain uses TRBV10-3 with TRBJ2-7; D remains ambiguous. The V end was cut by 0 bases, the J end by 2 bases, with 8 bases between. This CDR3 region has 14 residues. Looked up from germline, CDR1 is ENHRY and CDR2 is SYGVKD. This chain's CDR3 is CAISESVSTYEQYF. In nucleotides, the CDR3 is TGTGCCATCAGTGAGTCCGTCTCGACCTACGAGCAGTACTTC.

This chain joins TRBV29-1 and TRBJ1-1; the D is unclear. Germline-derived CDR1 and CDR2 are SQVTM and ANQGSEA. V lost 5 bases, J lost 4 bases, and 8 bases lay in between. The length of the CDR3 is 11 residues. In DNA, the CDR3 is TGCAGCGTTACTGGTTCCACTGAAGCTTTCTTT. It codes for CSVTGSTEAFF.